This record concerns one T cell receptor beta chain sequence. Antigen: not known. In the same sample, other DNA sequences code for this CDR3. The data are from a study of shared clonotypes between healthy human individuals. Study conclusions and caveats: The study generally estimated greater richness for naive than memory subsets.

Produced via immunoSEQ multiplex PCR; TCRdb's table is partial and in-frame only. The profile shows roughly 1,100,000 clones, roughly 75% of them singletons. The CDR3 totals 11 residues. CDR1 is DFQATT, CDR2 SNEGSKA, per germline (reference sequence). V gave up 3 bases and J gave up 9 bases; unmatched junction bases: 2. The TCR was taken from a man younger than 35 in good health. Sample: memory CD4+ T cells sorted from blood. The subset is: CD45RA-negative fraction. V is TRBV20-1 and J is TRBJ2-3, with TRBD1 matching over 8 bases. The CDR3 bases are TGCAGTGCTAGGGACAGGGACACGCAGTATTTT. Translated: CSARDRDTQYF.